This TCR beta chain comes out of a study of blood T cell repertoires in COVID-19. The wider study: The United States, Italy and Spain supplied acute and convalescent COVID-19 samples.

How the authors handled the data: Amplification with reference gene primers provided the estimates of nucleated cell counts. Data came from immunoSEQ multiplex PCR; TCRdb stores just in-frame clones and leaves some out. The V and J calls and clone size are taken from that table; D and trimming were inferred from the DNA. The sample has more than 95,000 clones, about 80% seen once. With V trimmed by 1 base and J by 7 bases, 6 bases remained unmatched. CDR1 is KGHSH and CDR2 is LQKENI in the germline V gene. The CDR3 covers 15 residues. The receptor was derived from a man between 70 and 80 years old with active or convalescent COVID-19. What was sequenced was peripheral blood. The chain carries TRBV18 and TRBJ2-1; 8 bases align to TRBD2. CDR3 loop: CASSPRAGGGNEQFF. DNA for the CDR3: TGTGCCAGCTCACCACGGGCGGGAGGAGGTAATGAGCAGTTCTTC.